The T cell receptor (beta chain) under discussion was sequenced for a study of shared clonotypes between healthy human individuals. At the level of the study: Participating donors consisted of a couple of women and a few men aged 18 to 49.

This CDR3 region has 15 residues. V shed 5 bases and J 9 bases; nucleotides not matched to a gene: 13. The germline gives CDR1 SGHTA, CDR2 FQGNSA. Each sorted subset replicate got 200 ng genomic DNA, 30,000 or so genomes. The data were produced by immunoSEQ multiplex PCR, yet TCRdb's version contains in-frame clones alone and is incomplete. This sample has about 1,500,000 clones, with 95% to 97% found just once. The donors, healthy adults who were HIV-negative, had experienced no recent acute infections or vaccinations. Nashville, Tennessee was home to all donors, who were Caucasian adults. This sequence joins TRBV7-2 and TRBJ2-7; TRBD1 matches at 10 bases. The sample taken for sequencing was naive CD4+ T cells sorted from blood. The subset was: CD45RA+ positively selected. The sequence was obtained from a man aged 30-40 years in good health. The CDR3 sequence: CASSPRDRGTTWQYF. The DNA for the CDR3 is TGTGCCAGCAGCCCTCGGGACAGGGGCACTACTTGGCAGTACTTC.